The clone carrying this T cell receptor beta chain was counted ten times or more. Its antigen is not identified. Germline V gene data show CDR1 as SEHNR and CDR2 as FQNEAQ (reference sequence). This CDR3 is built from 14 residues. Trimming stripped 4 bases from V and 2 bases from J, with 11 bases between. Individual cDNA molecules were tagged with unique molecular identifiers, the study reported. Using its own MiXCR run on the 5' RACE reads, TCRdb lists one record per CDR3 protein. This table has 57,000 or so distinct CDR3 sequences, 5.6% appearing once. These data originate in a study of early T cells in non-severe SARS-CoV-2 infection. As for the study in general: Sequencing input comprised bulk RNA from unsorted whole blood; chain pairing was not available.

Overall study findings and caveats: A preference for anti-spike CD8 responses marked VDJdb matching, which missed private and CD4 specificities.

The chain uses TRBV7-9 and TRBJ1-2; D is perhaps TRBD1 (5 bases). The source of this sequence is an adult who was a healthcare worker with PCR-confirmed SARS-CoV-2 infection or an uninfected control (not recorded which). The specimen sequenced was whole blood. CDR3 in amino acids: CASSSGWGNYGYTF. CDR3 in DNA: TGTGCCAGCAGCTCCGGTTGGGGGAACTATGGCTACACCTTC.